This section outlines one T cell receptor (beta chain) sequence together with its context. Profiled with immunoSEQ multiplex PCR; TCRdb holds only in-frame clones, not every one. Of roughly 11,000 clones in the sample, approximately 72% are singletons; the top ten hold 8.3%. These data are taken from a study of T cells after somatic rescue of genetic block. Germline V gives CDR1 LGHNA, CDR2 YSLEER. The CDR3 extends over 15 amino acids. The V and J ends lost 3 bases and 0 bases respectively, with 9 bases between them. Sequences were obtained from peripheral blood mononuclear cells (PBMCs). The receptor was isolated from a boy younger than 18. V usage is TRBV4-3 and J usage is TRBJ1-3; a possible D gene is TRBD1 (5 bases). The CDR3 coding sequence is TGCGCCAGCAGCCAGATAGACAGCTCTGGAAACACCATATATTTT. Translation gives CASSQIDSSGNTIYF.